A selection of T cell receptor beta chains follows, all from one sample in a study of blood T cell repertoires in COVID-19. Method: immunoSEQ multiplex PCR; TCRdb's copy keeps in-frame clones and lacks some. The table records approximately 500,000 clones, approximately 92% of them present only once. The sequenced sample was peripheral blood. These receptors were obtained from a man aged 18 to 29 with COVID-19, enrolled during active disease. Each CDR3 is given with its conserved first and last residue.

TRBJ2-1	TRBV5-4	CASSSHGTVYNEQFF
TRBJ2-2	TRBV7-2	CASSLRGRTGELFF
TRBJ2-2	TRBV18	CASSPRQGRTGELFF
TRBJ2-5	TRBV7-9	CASSLSEVQETQYF
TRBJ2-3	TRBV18	CASSPRTVRATDTQYF
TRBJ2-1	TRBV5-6	CASSKESEQFF
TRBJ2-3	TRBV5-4	CASSLARGTDTQYF
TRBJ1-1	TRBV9	CASTTVGAGAEAFF
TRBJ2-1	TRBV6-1	CASSDTFGTSLYNEQFF
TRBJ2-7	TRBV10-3	CAISQGLAGPYEQYF
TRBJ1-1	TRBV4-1	CASSQDHLGGSSEAFF
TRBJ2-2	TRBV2	CASSEGLAGVAGELFF
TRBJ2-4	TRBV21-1	CASSKKGTSGPLAKNIQYF
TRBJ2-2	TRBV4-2	CASSQDLGIGGGTGELFF
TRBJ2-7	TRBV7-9	CASSVGQENEQYF
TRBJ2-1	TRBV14	CASSQGRLVRTANEQFF
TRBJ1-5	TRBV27	CASSSRTGGDQPQHF
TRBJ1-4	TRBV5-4	CASSPEGTNEKLFF
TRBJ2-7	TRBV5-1	CASSLEGPTYEQYF
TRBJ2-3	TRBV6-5	CASREGSTDTQYF
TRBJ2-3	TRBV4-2	CASSPRGGRDTQYF
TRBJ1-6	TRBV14	CASSQEDIGIGRPLHF
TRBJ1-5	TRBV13	CASSLRSDSNQPQHF
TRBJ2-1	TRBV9	CASSVGLAGGPYNEQFF
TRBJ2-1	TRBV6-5	CASPSPGTGSNEQFF
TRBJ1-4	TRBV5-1	CASSPDGGKRLFF
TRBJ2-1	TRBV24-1	CATSDLQGYNEQFF
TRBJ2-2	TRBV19	CASSIGPGELFF
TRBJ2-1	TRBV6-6	CASKSRGVVHEQFF
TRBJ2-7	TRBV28	CASTLRATDYEQYF
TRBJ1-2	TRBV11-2	CASIEQGAKGGYTF
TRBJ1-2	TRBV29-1	CSVDSGGGYTF
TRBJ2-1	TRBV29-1	CSVQGQGRGEQFF
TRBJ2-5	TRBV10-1	CASSEDPGEKTQYF
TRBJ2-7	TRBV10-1	CASSDGTSGGAQQYF
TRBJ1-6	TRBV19	CASSGGFGNSPLHF
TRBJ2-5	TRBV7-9	CASSLSASGETQYF
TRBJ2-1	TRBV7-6	CASSSGQVSYNEQFF
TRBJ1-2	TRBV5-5	CASTMTGRVGGYTF
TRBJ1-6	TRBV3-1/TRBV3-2	CASSQELREDSPLHF
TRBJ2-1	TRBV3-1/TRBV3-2	CASSQDHGLAGGLYEQFF
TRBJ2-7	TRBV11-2	CASSSPGHNPYEQYF
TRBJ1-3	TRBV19	CASSDNSGNTIYF
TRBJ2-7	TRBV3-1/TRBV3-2	CASSLLGGGEQYF
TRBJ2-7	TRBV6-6	CASSYSEGYEQYF
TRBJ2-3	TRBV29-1	CSVAGNLRDTQYF
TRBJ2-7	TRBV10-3	CAISDLDRVYEQYF
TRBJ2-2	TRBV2	CASSATEGAGELFF
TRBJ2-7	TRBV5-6	CASSKRRVYEQYF
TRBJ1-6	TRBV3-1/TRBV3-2	CASSQGRQGASPLHF
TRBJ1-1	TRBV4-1	CASDPGGRGVNTEAFF
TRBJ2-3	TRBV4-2	CASSQGNTQYF
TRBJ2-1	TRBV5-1	CASSPTLAGDTNGQFF
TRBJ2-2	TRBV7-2	CASSRPGSGELFF